The 31 T cell receptor beta chains presented below share a single source sample, sequenced in a study of T cell changes during pregnancy in multiple sclerosis (dated by TCRdb to between 2018 and 2020). The library was obtained by the immunoSEQ multiplex PCR assay. The table comes from immuneACCESS by way of TCRdb, which keeps in-frame sequences with V and J called. Part of the clones is missing from these tables; in studies checked, under half for an unresolved V gene and the rest for unknown reasons. The sample table lists approximately 30,000 clones, roughly 89% of them with a count of one. The leading ten clones occupy roughly 10% of the sample. The sample here was CD8+ T cells from peripheral blood mononuclear cells, taken in the second trimester of pregnancy. The receptors originated from a female donor with multiple sclerosis, enrolled in a pregnancy study.

In DNA form, the CDR3 reads TGTGCCAGCAAATTAGGGACAGGGGGCGCCTCCGGGGAGCTGTTTTTT. It translates to CASKLGTGGASGELFF. This chain connects TRBV7-6 to TRBJ2-2, with 12 positions matching TRBD1. With 7 bases clipped from V and 6 bases from J, the junction kept 9 bases outside the gene matches. The CDR3 has 16 residues. The germline gives CDR1 SGHVS, CDR2 FNYEAQ.

The CDR3 loop reads CASSVEGRPPNEQFF. The DNA for the CDR3 is TGTGCCAGCAGCGTAGAAGGCAGGCCCCCTAATGAGCAGTTCTTC. The chain recombines TRBV9 with TRBJ2-1; D gene unclear. V was pared by 0 bases and J by 7 bases, with 14 bases between. Germline V gene sequence: CDR1 SGDLS, CDR2 YYNGEE. This CDR3 is 15 amino acids long.

A single count supports this clone. The CDR3 spells CASSFEDSHNEQFF. Written as DNA, the CDR3 is TGTGCCAGCAGCTTTGAGGACAGCCACAATGAGCAGTTCTTC. The chain recombines TRBV5-6 with TRBJ2-1; possibly TRBD1 for D (6 bases). The V gene lost 2 bases and the J gene lost 5 bases, with 11 bases spanning the gap. The CDR3 covers 14 residues. The germline CDR1 and CDR2 sequences are SGHDT and YYEEEE.

The chain is built from TRBV9 and TRBJ2-3, with D unclear. Trimming took 0 bases from V and 6 from J, leaving 11 bases between them. CDR1 is SGDLS and CDR2 is YYNGEE in the germline V gene. CDR3 size: 14 residues. Written as DNA, the CDR3 is TGTGCCAGCAGCGTAGGAGGCTCCCGGGATACGCAGTATTTT. Residues: CASSVGGSRDTQYF.

The chain couples TRBV10-2 to TRBJ2-5; possibly TRBD1 for D (5 bases). Germline V gene data show CDR1 as WSHSY and CDR2 as SAAADI. Trimming cost V 5 bases and J 4 bases, with 14 bases left between them. CDR3 length: 14 amino acids. The CDR3 region is CASSKSGQLETQYF. CDR3 in DNA: TGCGCCAGCAGTAAATCAGGGCAGCTAGAGACCCAGTACTTC.

The CDR3 sequence: CASSVNRDYEQYF. CDR3 DNA: TGTGCCAGCAGTGTCAACAGGGACTACGAGCAGTACTTC. The rearrangement uses TRBV2 and TRBJ2-7; a weak D match, TRBD1 (6 bases). CDR3 length: 13 residues. CDR1 and CDR2 (germline): SNHLY, FYNNEI. V was trimmed by 4 bases and J by 3 bases, leaving 10 bases between them. Full variable domain (outside the CDR3, taken from reference TRBV2 and TRBJ2-7): EPEVTQTPSHQVTQMGQEVILRCVPISNHLYFYWYRQILGQKVEFLVSFYNNEISEKSEIFDDQFSVERPDGSNFTLKIRSTKLEDSAMYFCASSVNRDYEQYFGPGTRLTVT.

This clone occurred once. The same CDR3 arises from other DNA sequences in this sample as well. The chain uses TRBV6-1 and TRBJ2-7; weak D call: TRBD2 (6 bases). CDR1 MNHNS and CDR2 SASEGT come from the germline V gene. The CDR3 length is 14 residues. The CDR3 here is CASRSGEVAYEQYF. The CDR3 DNA sequence: TGTGCTAGCCGTTCGGGAGAGGTTGCCTACGAGCAGTACTTC.

The chain combines TRBV9 with TRBJ2-1, with D possibly being TRBD1 (5 bases). Trimming cost V 3 bases and J 7 bases, with 17 bases left between them. Germline CDR1 reads SGDLS; CDR2 reads YYNGEE. The CDR3 is 15 residues long. As DNA, the CDR3 is TGTGCCAGCAGCGGGGGCCTCGCGATTGGGAATGAGCAGTTCTTC. This codes for CASSGGLAIGNEQFF.

This clone was counted a single time. The V gene is TRBV5-6, the J gene TRBJ1-2; D call uncertain. Deletions cut 4 bases from V and 4 bases from J, with 11 bases between. CDR1 is SGHDT and CDR2 is YYEEEE in the germline V gene. The CDR3 covers 13 residues. The DNA for the CDR3 is TGTGCCAGCAGCGGCCATCACAGCTATGGCTACACCTTC. The encoded protein is CASSGHHSYGYTF.

The chain links TRBV4-1 to TRBJ2-1; no clear D gene. CDR3 size: 14 residues. CDR1 is MGHRA, CDR2 YSYEKL, per germline. V was cut by 2 bases and J by 4 bases, with 9 bases left in between. CDR3 in amino acids: CASSQTRGYNEQFF. In DNA, the CDR3 is TGCGCCAGCAGCCAAACCCGAGGATACAATGAGCAGTTCTTC.

The chain joins TRBV19 to TRBJ2-7; TRBD1 aligns across 9 bases. The CDR3 consists of 15 residues. V lost 6 bases and J lost 4; bases outside the gene matches: 10. The germline V gene has CDR1 LNHDA and CDR2 SQIVND (reference sequence). CDR3 nucleotide sequence: TGTGCCAGTAGCGAGAGGGGACAGGGTTGGTACGAGCAGTACTTC. It translates to CASSERGQGWYEQYF. The variable domain in full, with the rest retrieved from reference TRBV19 and TRBJ2-7, is DGGITQSPKYLFRKEGQNVTLSCEQNLNHDAMYWYRQDPGQGLRLIYYSQIVNDFQKGDIAEGYSVSREKKESFPLTVTSAQKNPTAFYLCASSERGQGWYEQYFGPGTRLTVT.

This chain joins TRBV2 and TRBJ2-3; 9 nucleotides agree with TRBD2. This CDR3 spans 16 amino acids. V dropped 6 bases and J dropped 2; count of bases not matched to a gene: 9. The V gene's germline CDR1 is SNHLY and CDR2 FYNNEI. This chain's CDR3 is CASSASSGDDTDTQYF. Written as DNA, the CDR3 is TGTGCCAGCAGCGCATCTAGCGGGGATGACACAGATACGCAGTATTTT. The variable domain in full, completed from reference TRBV2 and TRBJ2-3, reads EPEVTQTPSHQVTQMGQEVILRCVPISNHLYFYWYRQILGQKVEFLVSFYNNEISEKSEIFDDQFSVERPDGSNFTLKIRSTKLEDSAMYFCASSASSGDDTDTQYFGPGTRLTVL.

The CDR3: CASSEEGRNEQFF. In DNA form, the CDR3 reads TGTGCCAGCAGTGAGGAGGGGCGTAATGAGCAGTTCTTC. This chain joins TRBV2 and TRBJ2-1; tentative D call: TRBD2 (6 bases). CDR3 size: 13 residues. Germline CDR1 is SNHLY and CDR2 is FYNNEI. The V and J ends lost 3 bases and 7 bases respectively, with 10 bases between them.

The rearrangement joins TRBV6-4 to TRBJ2-7; 11 bases map to TRBD2. Germline V gives CDR1 MRHNA, CDR2 SNTAGT. J gave up 5 bases and V 3 bases, and 3 bases lay outside the gene matches. This CDR3 contains 14 residues. The CDR3 here is CASSELAGVDEQYF. CDR3 nucleotides: TGTGCCAGCAGTGAACTAGCGGGAGTAGACGAGCAGTACTTC.

The chain joins TRBV5-1 to TRBJ2-1; maybe TRBD1 (7 bases). This CDR3 spans 16 amino acids. Germline CDR1 SGHRS, CDR2 YFSETQ. V was cut by 0 bases and J by 7 bases, with 17 bases left in between. CDR3 sequence reads: CASSLEVTGTANEQFF. Written as DNA, the CDR3 is TGCGCCAGCAGCTTGGAGGTGACAGGGACTGCAAATGAGCAGTTCTTC.

V usage is TRBV4-1 and J usage is TRBJ2-3, with 15 positions matching TRBD2. Looked up from germline, CDR1 is MGHRA and CDR2 is YSYEKL. The CDR3 covers 19 residues. The trim removed 3 bases at V and 1 base at J, leaving 8 bases unmatched. The CDR3 loop is CASSHKRTSGRVGTDTQYF. CDR3 sequence (DNA): TGCGCCAGCAGCCACAAACGGACTAGCGGGAGGGTTGGCACAGATACGCAGTATTTT.

The chain recombines TRBV9 with TRBJ2-4, with D possibly being TRBD2 (6 bases). Germline V gene data show CDR1 as SGDLS and CDR2 as YYNGEE. The CDR3 consists of 17 residues. The V gene lost 4 bases and the J gene lost 3 bases, with 20 bases spanning the gap. The CDR3 protein is CASSLSGLGVDKNIQYF. The DNA for the CDR3 is TGTGCCAGCAGCCTATCGGGACTCGGGGTAGACAAAAACATTCAGTACTTC.

V gene TRBV7-6 combines with J gene TRBJ2-1, with TRBD1 matching 7 bases. This CDR3 region has 14 residues. The J segment lost 3 bases and the V segment lost 4 bases, leaving 3 bases of the junction unmatched. Germline assignment: CDR1 SGHVS and CDR2 FNYEAQ. CDR3 nucleotide sequence: TGTGCCAGCAGCTCCGCAGGGGGCTACAATGAGCAGTTCTTC. It encodes CASSSAGGYNEQFF.

The rearrangement joins TRBV6-1 to TRBJ1-4, with TRBD1 as a possible D gene (5 bases). This CDR3 region has 15 residues. Germline CDR1 is MNHNS and CDR2 is SASEGT. V was clipped by 3 bases and J by 7 bases, with 15 bases between them. In nucleotides, the CDR3 is TGTGCCAGCAGTGACCACTTAGGGGAGGGTGAAAAACTGTTTTTT. Translation: CASSDHLGEGEKLFF.

The genes are TRBV28 and TRBJ1-1, with D uncertain. The CDR3 loop spans 14 amino acids. Germline V CDR1 and CDR2: MDHEN, SYDVKM. Trimming removed 3 bases at V and 0 bases at J, with 8 bases between. The CDR3 bases are TGTGCCAGCAGTTTGCGGAAAATGAACACTGAAGCTTTCTTT. It translates to CASSLRKMNTEAFF. The variable domain in full, completed from reference TRBV28 and TRBJ1-1, reads DVKVTQSSRYLVKRTGEKVFLECVQDMDHENMFWYRQDPGLGLRLIYFSYDVKMKEKGDIPEGYSVSREKKERFSLILESASTNQTSMYLCASSLRKMNTEAFFGQGTRLTVV.

This clone occurred once. This chain links TRBV7-2 with TRBJ2-1, with 12 nucleotides matching TRBD2. Germline V gene data show CDR1 as SGHTA and CDR2 as FQGNSA. The CDR3 is 17 amino acids. V shed 4 bases, J shed 3 bases, and the junction held 7 bases outside the gene matches. The CDR3 sequence: CASSSGLAGPIYNEQFF. For the CDR3, the DNA is TGTGCCAGCAGCTCCGGACTAGCGGGGCCGATCTACAATGAGCAGTTCTTC.

The chain recombines TRBV7-2 with TRBJ2-7; the match to TRBD2 covers 8 bases. V was pared by 5 bases and J by 2 bases, with 11 bases of the junction left unmatched. Germline CDR1 SGHTA, CDR2 FQGNSA. The CDR3 consists of 16 residues. CDR3 bases: TGTGCCAGCAGCCCTCCGCTAGCGGGCCATGCCTACGAGCAGTACTTC. This codes for CASSPPLAGHAYEQYF.

V usage is TRBV7-9 and J usage is TRBJ2-2, with D possibly TRBD2 on 5 matching bases. This CDR3 has 16 residues. V was pared by 1 base and J by 2 bases, with 11 bases between. CDR1 SEHNR and CDR2 FQNEAQ come from the germline V gene (reference sequence). The CDR3 protein is CASSLGGLENTGELFF. CDR3 bases: TGTGCCAGCAGCTTAGGCGGGCTAGAAAACACCGGGGAGCTGTTTTTT. Complete variable domain (other parts from reference TRBV7-9 and TRBJ2-2): DTGVSQNPRHKITKRGQNVTFRCDPISEHNRLYWYRQTLGQGPEFLTYFQNEAQLEKSRLLSDRFSAERPKGSFSTLEIQRTEQGDSAMYLCASSLGGLENTGELFFGEGSRLTVL.

The chain is built from TRBV14 and TRBJ1-1; tentatively, D is TRBD1 (6 bases). Trimming removed 1 base from V and 5 bases from J, with 17 bases in between. CDR1 is SGHDN and CDR2 is FVKESK in the germline V gene. The CDR3 sequence is 16 residues long. The CDR3 region is CASSQGSHREGTEAFF. CDR3 DNA sequence: TGTGCCAGCAGCCAAGGGTCGCACAGGGAGGGGACTGAAGCTTTCTTT. Full variable domain (outside the CDR3, taken from reference TRBV14 and TRBJ1-1): EAGVTQFPSHSVIEKGQTVTLRCDPISGHDNLYWYRRVMGKEIKFLLHFVKESKQDESGMPNNRFLAERTGGTYSTLKVQPAELEDSGVYFCASSQGSHREGTEAFFGQGTRLTVV.

The chain links TRBV5-4 to TRBJ2-1; TRBD1 is a possible D gene (6 bases). CDR1 is SGHNT, CDR2 YYREEE, per germline (reference sequence). The CDR3 runs to 14 residues. V was shortened by 1 base and J by 9 bases, with 14 bases between the two germline ends. The CDR3 spells CASSLRNRDSEQFF. The CDR3 DNA reads as TGTGCCAGCAGCTTGCGGAACAGGGATAGTGAGCAGTTCTTC.

V usage is TRBV7-8 and J usage is TRBJ1-6; the D gene is possibly TRBD1 (6 bases). Trimming stripped 5 bases from V and 6 bases from J, with 20 bases between. This CDR3 comprises 17 residues. Per germline, CDR1 SGHVS and CDR2 FQNEAQ. The CDR3 region is CASSRRGTVSRNSPLHF. In DNA form, the CDR3 reads TGTGCCAGCAGCCGCAGGGGAACGGTGTCTCGTAATTCACCCCTCCACTTT.

V is TRBV5-6 and J is TRBJ2-1; D is uncertain. This CDR3 spans 13 amino acids. V was cut by 2 bases and J by 5 bases, with 8 bases left in between. Germline V lookup: CDR1 SGHDT, CDR2 YYEEEE. CDR3 sequence reads: CASSFSSNNEQFF. The DNA for the CDR3 is TGTGCCAGCAGCTTCTCGAGTAACAATGAGCAGTTCTTC.

In its sample, this clone is medium-sized (0.01 to 0.1%). Other DNA sequences from this sample encode an identical CDR3 as well. V is TRBV9 and J is TRBJ2-3; 12 nucleotides match TRBD2. This CDR3 has 15 amino acids. Germline V gene sequence: CDR1 SGDLS, CDR2 YYNGEE. Losses at the gene ends were 4 bases for V and 4 bases for J; bases not matched to a gene: 4. CDR3 region: CASSSSGRGADTQYF. The CDR3 DNA follows: TGTGCCAGCAGCTCTAGCGGGAGGGGGGCAGATACGCAGTATTTT.

This clone has just one count. This chain uses TRBV9 with TRBJ2-7; 8 nucleotides line up with TRBD1. With 7 bases clipped from V and 2 bases from J, the junction kept 17 bases outside the gene matches. The germline CDR1 and CDR2 sequences are SGDLS and YYNGEE. This CDR3 has 17 residues. The CDR3 bases are TGTGCCAGCGGCCCTAAGGTGGGGGACAGGCCCCCCTACGAGCAGTACTTC. Residues: CASGPKVGDRPPYEQYF.

The V and J genes are TRBV5-6 and TRBJ2-1; 15 bases map to TRBD2. The trim removed 4 bases at V and 6 bases at J, leaving 2 bases unmatched. Germline values: CDR1 SGHDT, CDR2 YYEEEE. The CDR3 contains 15 residues. The CDR3 spells CASSRTSGGANEQFF. CDR3 sequence (DNA): TGTGCCAGCAGCCGGACTAGCGGGGGGGCCAATGAGCAGTTCTTC.

In nucleotides, the CDR3 is TGTGCCAGCAGCCCTAGGACAGGGGGAGCCAAAAACATTCAGTACTTC. Its protein product is CASSPRTGGAKNIQYF. The chain carries TRBV21-1 and TRBJ2-4; the table's TRBD1 call for D was not verified on the DNA. TRBV21-1 is given as a pseudogene. The CDR3 is 16 residues long.